Following are 20 T cell receptor beta chains from one sample sequenced in a study of brain T cells in children with intractable seizures. Time point here: blood from clinic visit 5 months post-surgery; TSC patient then seizure free. Sequenced by immunoSEQ multiplex PCR; TCRdb stores in-frame clones only, minus some. Found here are 340,000 or so clones, nearly 95% of them singletons; the top ten hold roughly 6%. Here the sequenced sample was peripheral blood, taken approximately 5 months after surgery. The receptors shown here come from a boy younger than two with tuberous sclerosis and intractable seizures.

CDR3 loop: CASTLTGTVLTF. CDR3 DNA: TGTGCCAGCACCTTGACCGGGACCGTCCTGACTTTC. J is TRBJ2-6 and V is TRBV12-3 or TRBV12-4, with D perhaps TRBD1 or TRBD2 (5 bases each). The V gene lost 7 bases and the J gene lost 12 bases, with 13 bases spanning the gap. CDR3 length equals 12 residues.

The genes are TRBV2 and TRBJ2-1; possible D gene TRBD2, 5 bases. V was pared by 3 bases and J by 0 bases, with 15 bases between. Looked up from germline, CDR1 is SNHLY and CDR2 is FYNNEI. This CDR3 is built from 17 residues. As DNA, the CDR3 is TGTGCCAGCAGTGACCTAGCTGGTTCTCTCTCCTACAATGAGCAGTTCTTC. As protein: CASSDLAGSLSYNEQFF.

In its sample, this clone was seen once. This same CDR3 is encoded by further DNA sequences in the sample. The CDR3 region is CASSESGRTYEQYF. The CDR3 DNA reads TGTGCCAGCAGTGAATCGGGCCGTACCTACGAGCAGTACTTC. The chain joins TRBV6-1 to TRBJ2-7; D remains unclear. The CDR3 spans 14 residues. Germline loops: CDR1 MNHNS, CDR2 SASEGT. Trimming removed 2 bases from V and 2 bases from J, with 10 bases in between.

The rearrangement uses TRBV6-5 and TRBJ1-1; 7 bases match TRBD1. This CDR3 spans 14 amino acids. The germline gives CDR1 MNHEY, CDR2 SVGAGI. The junction had 6 bases not matched to a gene; V was cut back by 5 bases and J by 3 bases. The CDR3 protein is CASSLRQGHTEAFF. CDR3 nucleotides: TGTGCCAGCAGTCTCCGACAGGGACACACTGAAGCTTTCTTT.

The chain employs TRBV3-1 (or the pseudogene TRBV3-2) and TRBJ1-2; TRBD1 aligns across 9 bases. There are 14 residues in the CDR3. Germline V gene lookup returns CDR1 LGHDT and CDR2 YNNKEL (reference sequence). V shed 3 bases and J 7 bases; nucleotides not matched to a gene: 6. The CDR3 DNA follows: TGTGCCAGCAGCCAGGCCCAGACAGGGGGTGGCTACACCTTC. This encodes CASSQAQTGGGYTF.

The chain employs TRBV5-6 and TRBJ1-1; a weak D match, TRBD1 (5 bases). The germline V gene encodes CDR1 SGHDT and CDR2 YYEEEE. The V end lost 3 bases, the J end lost 3 bases, and 12 bases lay between the germline ends. The CDR3 spans 14 residues. CDR3 DNA: TGTGCCAGCAGCTCGACAGCCACCTACACTGAAGCTTTCTTT. It translates to CASSSTATYTEAFF.

This chain uses TRBV13 with TRBJ2-7; unclear D gene. The V end was cut by 2 bases, the J end by 3 bases, with 8 bases between. The CDR3 spans 13 residues. Germline V gene data show CDR1 as PRHDT and CDR2 as FYEKMQ (reference sequence). Written as DNA, the CDR3 is TGTGCCAGCAGCTTACAGACTCGCTACGAGCAGTACTTC. This codes for CASSLQTRYEQYF.

This chain joins TRBV18 and TRBJ1-5; D ambiguous. This CDR3 region has 15 residues. V dropped 3 bases and J dropped 3 bases, with 12 bases sitting between them. The germline gives CDR1 KGHSH, CDR2 LQKENI. The CDR3 DNA is TGTGCCAGCTCACCCGGGCAGTCTATCAATCAGCCCCAGCATTTT. Translation: CASSPGQSINQPQHF.

This rearrangement joins TRBV20-1 to TRBJ2-3; D is unclear. Germline assignment: CDR1 DFQATT and CDR2 SNEGSKA (reference sequence). Trimming left V 3 bases short and J 5 bases short, with 6 bases between. The CDR3 length is 11 residues. The CDR3 is CSASPGDTQYF. The CDR3 DNA follows: TGCAGTGCTAGCCCCGGAGATACGCAGTATTTT.

This clone appeared a few times. V is TRBV6-4 and J is TRBJ1-2; TRBD1 matches 9 bases. CDR1 is MRHNA, CDR2 SNTAGT, per germline. After removal of 7 bases from V and 6 bases from J, the junction contained 9 bases not matched to a gene. The CDR3 runs 14 residues. The CDR3, as DNA: TGTGCCAGCAAACGGGACAGGGAAATGCATGGCTACACCTTC. Its translation is CASKRDREMHGYTF.

The genes are TRBV5-4 and TRBJ2-7; the match to TRBD2 covers 10 bases. In germline, CDR1 is SGHNT, CDR2 YYREEE (reference sequence). The CDR3 has 16 amino acids. V shed 0 bases and J 3 bases; nucleotides not matched to a gene: 6. This chain's CDR3 is CASSLDSSGGNYEQYF. CDR3 nucleotide sequence: TGTGCCAGCAGCTTGGACTCTAGCGGGGGTAACTACGAGCAGTACTTC.

This chain links TRBV15 with TRBJ1-5, with D uncertain. This CDR3 comprises 16 residues. Germline V gene sequence: CDR1 LNHNV, CDR2 YYDKDF (reference sequence). V was pared by 3 bases and J by 6 bases, with 18 bases between. The CDR3 protein is CATSSQPPTMAQPQHF. CDR3 bases: TGTGCCACCAGCAGTCAACCCCCCACGATGGCTCAGCCCCAGCATTTT.

The chain joins TRBV11-2 to TRBJ2-1, with 8 bases identical to TRBD2. CDR3 length: 16 residues. Germline loops: CDR1 SGHAT, CDR2 FQNNGV. V shed 7 bases and J 2 bases; nucleotides not matched to a gene: 10. Here the CDR3 DNA reads TGTGCCAGCACTCTCCCGGCGGGAGGAGCCTACAATGAGCAGTTCTTC. This translates into CASTLPAGGAYNEQFF.

The chain is built from TRBV6-5 and TRBJ1-1; D is uncertain. From germline, CDR1 is MNHEY and CDR2 SVGAGI. The ends were cut back, 3 bases at V and 1 base at J, with 12 bases in the middle. This CDR3 has 15 amino acids. CDR3 nucleotide sequence: TGTGCCAGCAGTTATTTTCAGGCGAGGAACACTGAAGCTTTCTTT. Translated, it gives CASSYFQARNTEAFF.

The chain recombines TRBV3-1 (or the pseudogene TRBV3-2) with TRBJ2-7, with D tentatively TRBD1 or TRBD2 (5 bases each). V was trimmed by 0 bases and J by 6 bases, leaving 12 bases between them. The germline CDR1 and CDR2 sequences are LGHDT and YNNKEL (reference sequence). This CDR3 is 14 amino acids long. DNA of the CDR3: TGTGCCAGCAGCCAAGAGGTAGGGACCACCGAGCAGTACTTC. It translates to CASSQEVGTTEQYF.

The CDR3 here is CASSEIRGIDEQYF. As DNA, the CDR3 is TGTGCCAGCAGTGAAATCAGGGGGATCGACGAGCAGTACTTC. V is TRBV6-1 and J is TRBJ2-7; 7 bases are shared with TRBD1. The J segment lost 5 bases and the V segment lost 2 bases, leaving 6 bases of the junction unmatched. CDR1 and CDR2 (germline): MNHNS, SASEGT. The CDR3 consists of 14 residues.

The chain carries TRBV2 and TRBJ1-6; perhaps TRBD1 as D (5 bases). The CDR3 runs to 13 residues. V was shortened by 4 bases and J by 4 bases, with 5 bases between the two germline ends. Germline CDR1 and CDR2: SNHLY and FYNNEI. The CDR3 region has the DNA TGTGCCAGCAGTGGGACATATAATTCACCCCTCCACTTT. Its protein is CASSGTYNSPLHF.

This chain joins TRBV3-1 (or the pseudogene TRBV3-2) and TRBJ1-2; 9 nucleotides agree with TRBD1. CDR1 and CDR2 from the germline V gene are LGHDT and YNNKEL (reference sequence). With V trimmed by 1 base and J by 6 bases, 3 bases remained unmatched. The CDR3 consists of 14 residues. This CDR3 is CASSQGDRVNGYTF. CDR3 DNA sequence: TGTGCCAGCAGCCAAGGGGACAGGGTCAATGGCTACACCTTC.

This chain connects TRBV4-2 to TRBJ2-4, with 16 bases aligning to TRBD2. Germline lookup yields CDR1 LGHNA and CDR2 YNFKEQ. This CDR3 region has 19 residues. Unmatched junction bases numbered 7, after V lost 4 bases and J lost 1 base. The chain's CDR3 is CASSPPGTSGRGAKNIQYF. The CDR3 nucleotides read TGTGCCAGCAGCCCACCCGGGACTAGCGGGAGGGGGGCCAAAAACATTCAGTACTTC.

With regard to this clone: One junction end does not reproduce the germline sequence, and a read error may be involved. The V call is TRBV9, the J call TRBJ1-2; TRBD1 is a possible D gene (5 bases). CDR3 length: 12 residues. From germline, CDR1 is SGDLS and CDR2 YYNGEE. CDR3 in amino acids: CASSVAGYGYIF. The CDR3 nucleotides read TGTGCCAGCAGCGTAGCAGGGTATGGCTACATCTTC.